In its sample, the clone carrying this TCR beta chain was seen a few times. The sample is drawn from a study of blood T cell repertoires in COVID-19. Produced via immunoSEQ multiplex PCR; TCRdb's table is partial and in-frame only. The top ten hold roughly 1.1% of the sample, which has 150,000 to 200,000 clones, about 85% seen once. Sequenced material: peripheral blood. The TCR sequence derives from a man aged 60 to 75 who had recovered from COVID-19.

The DNA of the CDR3 is TGTGCCAGCAGCCAGCGGTCCTCTCTACCTGGGGCCAACGTCCTGACTTTC. It is translated as CASSQRSSLPGANVLTF. The chain couples TRBV4-2 to TRBJ2-6; D unclear. CDR1 and CDR2 from the germline V gene are LGHNA and YNFKEQ. This CDR3 contains 17 residues. With 3 bases removed from V and 2 bases from J, the gap between germline ends came to 14 bases.